The T cell receptor beta chain under discussion was sequenced for a study of CD8 T cells in ankylosing spondylitis. Overall study findings and caveats: CD8+ disease-linked clones were present at relatively low frequencies in blood. Blood from ankylosing spondylitis patients appeared to carry a characteristic roughly eight-variant TCR beta motif.

Of note for this clonotype: The target antigen is unknown.

Quantitative 5'-RACE with molecular barcodes produced the TCR beta libraries. TCRdb used MiXCR to reprocess the 5' RACE reads, holding one entry per CDR3 protein. The sample includes 80,000 to 100,000 distinct CDR3 sequences, 7.5% to 9% seen only once; the top ten take under 6%. Germline-derived CDR1 and CDR2 are SGHTA and FQGNSA. Losses at the gene ends were 5 bases for V and 7 bases for J; bases not matched to a gene: 16. CDR3 length equals 17 residues. The specimen sequenced was blood, either unsorted or a sorted T cell fraction (not recorded which). This chain uses TRBV7-2 with TRBJ2-7; 11 positions match TRBD2. The clonotype comes from a male donor with ankylosing spondylitis or in good health (not recorded which). CDR3 nucleotides: TGTGCCAGCAGCCCGCCCAGGCGTAGCGGGGGGGCTCGGGAGCAGTACTTC. Translation gives CASSPPRRSGGAREQYF.